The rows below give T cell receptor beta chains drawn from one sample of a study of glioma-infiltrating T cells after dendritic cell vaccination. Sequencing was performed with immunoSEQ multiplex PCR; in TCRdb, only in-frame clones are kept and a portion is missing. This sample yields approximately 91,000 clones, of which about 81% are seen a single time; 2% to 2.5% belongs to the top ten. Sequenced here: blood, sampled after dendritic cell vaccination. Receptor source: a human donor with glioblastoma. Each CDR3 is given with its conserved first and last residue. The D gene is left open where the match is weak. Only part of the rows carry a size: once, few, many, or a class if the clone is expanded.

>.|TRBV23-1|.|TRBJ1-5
TGCGCCAGTAGTCGCCCGGGGGGTCCTCAGCCCCAGCATTTT
CASSRPGGPQPQHF
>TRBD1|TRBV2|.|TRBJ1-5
TGTGCCAGCAGTGACCGGACAGGGAGCAATCAGCCCCAGCATTTT
CASSDRTGSNQPQHF
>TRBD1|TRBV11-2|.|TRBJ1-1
TGTGCCAGCATCCGGGACAGGGGTGAAGCTTTCTTT
CASIRDRGEAFF
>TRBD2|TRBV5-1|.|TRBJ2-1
TGCGCCAGCAGCTTGGTAGCGGGGGTCAACAATGAGCAGTTCTTC
CASSLVAGVNNEQFF
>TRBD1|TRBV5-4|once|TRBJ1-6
TGTGCCAGCAGCTTGGGCAGGGGGGATTCACCCCTCCACTTT
CASSLGRGDSPLHF
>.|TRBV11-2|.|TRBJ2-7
TGTGCCAGCACCAACCTCGGACAGTTCCTTGTTTCGAGCTACGAGCAGTACTTC
CASTNLGQFLVSSYEQYF
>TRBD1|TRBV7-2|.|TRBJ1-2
TGTGCCAGCAGCTTAAACACCGGGACAGGGACTGGCTACACCTTC
CASSLNTGTGTGYTF
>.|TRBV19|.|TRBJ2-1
TGTGCCAGTAGTATGGGTCCCAGGGGACGCTCCTACAATGAGCAGTTCTTC
CASSMGPRGRSYNEQFF
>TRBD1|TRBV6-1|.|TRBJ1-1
TGTGCCGGGCGACAGGGGACCGGTACTGAAGCTTTCTTT
CAGRQGTGTEAFF
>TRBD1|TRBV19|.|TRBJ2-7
TGTGCCAGTAGCCGGGACGGACAGGGGGCCTACGAGCAGTACTTC
CASSRDGQGAYEQYF
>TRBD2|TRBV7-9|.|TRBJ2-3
TGTGCCAGCAGCCGCACTCGGACTAGTTCCACAGATACGCAGTATTTT
CASSRTRTSSTDTQYF
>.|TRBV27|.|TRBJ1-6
TGTGCCAGCGGCAGATCAGGGGATGACTCACCCCTCCACTTT
CASGRSGDDSPLHF
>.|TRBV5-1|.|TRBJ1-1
TGCGCCAGCAGCCCCCAGACAGGTATCACTGAAGCTTTCTTT
CASSPQTGITEAFF
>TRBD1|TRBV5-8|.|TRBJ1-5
TGTGCCAGCACCTCTCAGGGGGCTGGTAATCAGCCCCAGCATTTT
CASTSQGAGNQPQHF
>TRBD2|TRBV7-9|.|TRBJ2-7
TGTGCCAGCAGCTTAGAGACTAGCGGGGTCCCCTACGAGCAGTACTTC
CASSLETSGVPYEQYF
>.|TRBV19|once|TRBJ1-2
TGTGCCAGTAGAGTCCCGGGAGGTTATGGCTACACCTTC
CASRVPGGYGYTF
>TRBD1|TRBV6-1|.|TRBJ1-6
TGTGCCAGCAGTGGGGGACAGGGATATAATTCACCCCTCCACTTT
CASSGGQGYNSPLHF
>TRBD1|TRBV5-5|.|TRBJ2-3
TGTGCCAGCAGCTCCAGGGGGCGTAGCACAGATACGCAGTATTTT
CASSSRGRSTDTQYF
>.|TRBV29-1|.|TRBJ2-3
TGCAGCGTTGACTCAGAGACTAGCACAGATACGCAGTATTTT
CSVDSETSTDTQYF
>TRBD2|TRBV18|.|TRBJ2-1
TGTGCCAGCTCCCCCCAACTAGCGGGGGGGTACAATGAGCAGTTCTTC
CASSPQLAGGYNEQFF
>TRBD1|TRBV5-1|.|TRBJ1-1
TGCGCCAGCAGCACCAGGGGGCTCAACACTGAAGCTTTCTTT
CASSTRGLNTEAFF
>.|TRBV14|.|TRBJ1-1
TGTGCCAGCAGTCGGGACATGAACACTGAAGCTTTCTTT
CASSRDMNTEAFF
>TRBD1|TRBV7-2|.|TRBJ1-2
TGTGCCAGCAACCAGGGACAGGGCCGGGATGGCTACACCTTC
CASNQGQGRDGYTF
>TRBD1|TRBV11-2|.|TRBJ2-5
TGTGCCAGCAGCTCCAAGACAGGGTTTGCAGAGACCCAGTACTTC
CASSSKTGFAETQYF
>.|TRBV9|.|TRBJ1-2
TGTGCCAGCAGCTCGCAACCTGGGGTAGCGGATGGCTACACCTTC
CASSSQPGVADGYTF
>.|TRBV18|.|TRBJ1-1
TGTGCCAGCTCAGGAGGGGTGGGGGCTGAAGCTTTCTTT
CASSGGVGAEAFF
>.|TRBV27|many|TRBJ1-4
TGTGCCAGCAGTTTAACCCAACGGGTGGAAAAACTGTTTTTT
CASSLTQRVEKLFF
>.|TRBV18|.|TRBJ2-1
TGTGCCAGCTCACCAGCAGGGGAAGGCTACAATGAGCAGTTCTTC
CASSPAGEGYNEQFF
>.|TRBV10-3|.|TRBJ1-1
TGTGCCATCAGTGTGGGCAACACTGAAGCTTTCTTT
CAISVGNTEAFF
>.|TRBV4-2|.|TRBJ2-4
TGTGCCAGCAGCCAGGAGGGCGGGGTGGTAGCCAAAAACATTCAGTACTTC
CASSQEGGVVAKNIQYF
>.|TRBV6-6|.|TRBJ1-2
TGTGCCAGCAGTCCCGGTTCCCCGCGGGGCTATGGCTACACCTTC
CASSPGSPRGYGYTF
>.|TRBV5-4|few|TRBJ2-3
TGTGCCAGCAGCTTGGAGGACTACCTAGGGACAGATACGCAGTATTTT
CASSLEDYLGTDTQYF
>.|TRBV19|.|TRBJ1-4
TGTGCCAGTACCACCCCTGGGACAAGGGAAAAACTGTTTTTT
CASTTPGTREKLFF
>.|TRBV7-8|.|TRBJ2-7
TGTGCCAGCAGCTTACCAGGCTACGAGCAGTACTTC
CASSLPGYEQYF
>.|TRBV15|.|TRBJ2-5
TGTGCCACCAGCAGAGATCATAAGAGCCAAGAGACCCAGTACTTC
CATSRDHKSQETQYF
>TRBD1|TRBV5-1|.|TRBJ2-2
TGCGCCAGCAGCCCCGACAGGGTCACCGGGGAGCTGTTTTTT
CASSPDRVTGELFF
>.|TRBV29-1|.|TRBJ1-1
TGCAGCGTTACTGGACAGCTGAACACTGAAGCTTTCTTT
CSVTGQLNTEAFF
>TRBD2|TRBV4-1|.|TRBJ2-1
TGCGCCAGCAGCCAAATTGGACTAGCGGGTTCCCTTTCCTACAATGAGCAGTTCTTC
CASSQIGLAGSLSYNEQFF
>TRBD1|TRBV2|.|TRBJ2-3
TGTGCCAGCACTCGGGACAGGAGCACAGATACGCAGTATTTT
CASTRDRSTDTQYF
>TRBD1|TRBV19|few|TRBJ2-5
TGTGCCAGTAGTATTGACAGGGGAGCCAAGACCCAGTACTTC
CASSIDRGAKTQYF